This TCR beta chain was identified during a study of cytomegalovirus exposure and HLA in healthy donors. Across the whole study: In an early release, HLA-typed donors contributed about 79 million unique TCR sequences. Whole-study findings and limits: The study found most TCR sequences rare, yet found some public TCRs in many donors. About 87% or about 30% of the time was how often most TCR beta V segments were productive, according to an earlier analysis. The study recorded about 150 TCR beta chains that were cytomegalovirus-associated.

V was trimmed by 2 bases and J by 5 bases, leaving 13 bases between them. CDR3 length equals 15 residues. Germline-derived CDR1 and CDR2 are SGHNT and YYREEE (reference sequence). Comments on this clone: Its antigen is unknown.

Primers included in the PCR were 60 Vbeta and 13 Jbeta primers. TCRdb keeps only in-frame clones here, not all; method: immunoSEQ multiplex PCR. In the table there are approximately 150,000 clones, around 78% of which are singletons. The chain combines TRBV5-4 with TRBJ1-4, with D perhaps TRBD1 (6 bases). The clonotype was recovered from a woman aged 18-35 years in good health and CMV-seronegative. The sample was PBMCs. The CDR3 region has the DNA TGTGCCAGCAGCTTAGGAAGACAGGAAAATGAAAAACTGTTTTTT. Translation: CASSLGRQENEKLFF.